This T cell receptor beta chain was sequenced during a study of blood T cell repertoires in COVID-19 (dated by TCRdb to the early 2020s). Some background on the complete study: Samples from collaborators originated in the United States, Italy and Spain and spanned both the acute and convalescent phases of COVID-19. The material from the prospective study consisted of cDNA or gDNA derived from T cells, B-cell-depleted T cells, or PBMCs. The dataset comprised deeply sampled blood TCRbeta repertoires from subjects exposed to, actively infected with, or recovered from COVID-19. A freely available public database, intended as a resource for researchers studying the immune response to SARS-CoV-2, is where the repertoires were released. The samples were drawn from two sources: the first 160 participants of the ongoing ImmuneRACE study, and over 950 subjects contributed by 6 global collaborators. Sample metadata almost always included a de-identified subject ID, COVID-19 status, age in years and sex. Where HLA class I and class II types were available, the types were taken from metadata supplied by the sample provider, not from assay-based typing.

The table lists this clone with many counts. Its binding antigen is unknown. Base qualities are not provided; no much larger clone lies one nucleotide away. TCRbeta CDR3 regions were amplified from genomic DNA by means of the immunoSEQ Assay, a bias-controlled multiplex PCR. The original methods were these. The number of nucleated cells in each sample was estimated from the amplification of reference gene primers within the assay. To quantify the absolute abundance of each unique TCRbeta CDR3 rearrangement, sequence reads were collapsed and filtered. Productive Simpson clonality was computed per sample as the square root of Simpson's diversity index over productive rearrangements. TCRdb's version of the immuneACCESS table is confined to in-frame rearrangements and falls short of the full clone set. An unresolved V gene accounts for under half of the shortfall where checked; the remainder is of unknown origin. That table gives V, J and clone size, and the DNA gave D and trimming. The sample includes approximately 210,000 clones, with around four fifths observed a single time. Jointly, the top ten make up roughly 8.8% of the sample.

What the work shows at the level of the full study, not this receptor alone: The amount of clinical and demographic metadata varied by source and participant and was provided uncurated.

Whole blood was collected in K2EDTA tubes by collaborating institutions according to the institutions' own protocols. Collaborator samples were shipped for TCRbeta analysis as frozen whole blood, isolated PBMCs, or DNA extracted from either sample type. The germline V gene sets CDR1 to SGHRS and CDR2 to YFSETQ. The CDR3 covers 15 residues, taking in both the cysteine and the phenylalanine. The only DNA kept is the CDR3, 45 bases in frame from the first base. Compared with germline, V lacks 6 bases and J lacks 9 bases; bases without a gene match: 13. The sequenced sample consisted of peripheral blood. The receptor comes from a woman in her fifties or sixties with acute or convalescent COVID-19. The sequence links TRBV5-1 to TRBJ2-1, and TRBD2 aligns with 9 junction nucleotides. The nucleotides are TGCGCCAGCACGGAGATAGCGGGAGAAAACGGTGAGCAGTTCTTC. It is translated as CASTEIAGENGEQFF. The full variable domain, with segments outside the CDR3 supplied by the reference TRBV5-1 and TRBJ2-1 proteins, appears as KAGVTQTPRYLIKTRGQQVTLSCSPISGHRSVSWYQQTPGQGLQFLFEYFSETQRNKGNFPGRFSGRQFSNSRSEMNVSTLELGDSALYLCASTEIAGENGEQFFGPGTRLTVL.